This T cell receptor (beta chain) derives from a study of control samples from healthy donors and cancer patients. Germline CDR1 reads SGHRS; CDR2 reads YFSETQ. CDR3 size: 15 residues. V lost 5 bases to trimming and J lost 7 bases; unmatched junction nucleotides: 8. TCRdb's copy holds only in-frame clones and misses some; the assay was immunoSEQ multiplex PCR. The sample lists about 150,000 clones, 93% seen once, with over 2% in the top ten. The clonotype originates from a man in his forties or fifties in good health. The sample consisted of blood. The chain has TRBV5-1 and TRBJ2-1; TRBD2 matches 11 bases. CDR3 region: CASRSGLAGGNEQFF. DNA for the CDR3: TGCGCCAGCAGATCTGGGCTAGCGGGAGGAAATGAGCAGTTCTTC.